One and the same sample provided the 13 T cell receptor beta chains below, sequenced in a study of T cells after yellow fever vaccination. TCRdb reanalysed the 5' RACE reads using MiXCR and keeps one entry per CDR3 protein. The table lists a few hundred thousand distinct CDR3 sequences, roughly a fifth of them singletons, with 14% in the top ten. The sample here was PBMCs, taken 15 days after the yellow fever booster vaccination. The receptor source for this set is a man between 25 and 39 years old who received the YFV17D yellow fever vaccine.

The V and J genes are TRBV29-1 and TRBJ2-1; 7 bases fit TRBD1. V was clipped by 7 bases and J by 12 bases; unmatched bases: 12. The CDR3 has 12 amino acids. Germline CDR1 and CDR2: SQVTM and ANQGSEA. CDR3 protein: CSAIGQARGQFF. The CDR3 DNA is TGCAGCGCAATTGGACAGGCCCGTGGGCAGTTCTTC.

This clonotype has just a few counts. This chain links TRBV5-4 with TRBJ2-4; 11 bases fit TRBD1. Trimming removed 4 bases from V and 0 bases from J; junction bases left unmatched: 3. There are 16 residues in the CDR3. Germline CDR1 is SGHNT and CDR2 is YYREEE (reference sequence). This CDR3 reads CASSGGTGGAKNIQYF. The CDR3 nucleotides read TGTGCCAGCAGCGGGGGGACAGGGGGAGCCAAAAACATTCAGTACTTC.

This clonotype was seen a single time. The chain is built from TRBV27 and TRBJ2-3; the D gene is possibly TRBD1 (6 bases). With 5 bases removed from V and 4 bases from J, the gap between germline ends came to 16 bases. The CDR3 length is 15 residues. From germline, CDR1 is MNHEY and CDR2 SMNVEV (reference sequence). The chain's CDR3 is CASSRVGAVSDTQYF. In DNA form, the CDR3 reads TGTGCCAGCAGTAGGGTGGGGGCGGTGTCAGATACGCAGTATTTT.

The genes are TRBV14 and TRBJ2-7; a possible D gene is TRBD2 (6 bases). With 2 bases removed from V and 6 bases from J, the gap between germline ends came to 17 bases. CDR3 length equals 15 residues. Looked up from germline, CDR1 is SGHDN and CDR2 is FVKESK. In nucleotides, the CDR3 is TGTGCCAGCAGCCAACAGGACACCCGGGGAGGCGAGCAGTACTTC. Its translation is CASSQQDTRGGEQYF.

The chain couples TRBV28 to TRBJ1-5; no clear D gene. Germline V gene sequence: CDR1 MDHEN, CDR2 SYDVKM. V gave up 6 bases and J gave up 9 bases, with 12 bases separating them. CDR3 length: 12 residues. The CDR3 DNA reads as TGTGCCAGCAGCCCCGTAATAGGGCCCCAGCATTTT. As protein: CASSPVIGPQHF.

This rearrangement joins TRBV12-3 or TRBV12-4 to TRBJ1-6, with D possibly matching TRBD1 (5 bases). Between the trimmed V and J ends, which lost 7 bases and 9 bases, there was a span of 13 bases. The CDR3 is made up of 13 amino acids. This chain's CDR3 is CASTPEQGSPLHF. The CDR3 region has the DNA TGTGCCAGCACCCCGGAGCAGGGTTCACCCCTCCACTTT.

The chain links TRBV6-2 or TRBV6-3 to TRBJ2-2; D is unresolved. V was cut by 1 base and J by 7 bases, with 7 bases left in between. Per germline, CDR1 MNHEY and CDR2 SVGEGT. The CDR3 is made up of 13 amino acids. The CDR3 loop reads CASSYFPGGELFF. CDR3 bases: TGTGCCAGCAGTTACTTCCCCGGCGGGGAGCTGTTTTTT.

This clonotype was seen only once. The chain combines TRBV18 with TRBJ2-3; the D is unclear. V shed 5 bases and J shed 2 bases, with 11 bases lying between them. Looked up from germline, CDR1 is KGHSH and CDR2 is LQKENI. The CDR3 runs 14 residues. The CDR3 nucleotides are TGTGCCAGCTCATATGGTCTTCACACAGATACGCAGTATTTT. Its translation: CASSYGLHTDTQYF.

This rearrangement joins TRBV9 to TRBJ1-3, with TRBD1 identical over 11 bases. The CDR3 totals 16 residues. The trim removed 4 bases at V and 3 bases at J, leaving 6 bases unmatched. The germline CDR1 and CDR2 sequences are SGDLS and YYNGEE. CDR3 nucleotides: TGTGCCAGCAGCCCCCGGACAGGGGGCTTTGGAAACACCATATATTTT. Translated: CASSPRTGGFGNTIYF.

The table lists this clonotype with a few counts. The chain links TRBV7-6 to TRBJ2-3; 14 positions agree with TRBD2. Germline lookup yields CDR1 SGHVS and CDR2 FNYEAQ. The CDR3 loop spans 16 amino acids. Trimming took 5 bases from V and 6 from J; bases not matched to a gene: 7. The CDR3 loop reads CASSIGLAGGIDTQYF. For the CDR3, the DNA is TGTGCCAGCAGCATCGGACTAGCGGGAGGAATTGATACGCAGTATTTT. Full variable domain (missing parts from reference TRBV7-6 and TRBJ2-3): GAGVSQSPRYKVTKRGQDVALRCDPISGHVSLYWYRQALGQGPEFLTYFNYEAQQDKSGLPNDRFSAERPEGSISTLTIQRTEQRDSAMYRCASSIGLAGGIDTQYFGPGTRLTVL.

J is TRBJ2-7 and V is TRBV12-3 or TRBV12-4, with TRBD2 identical over 12 bases. The CDR3 has 17 amino acids. V dropped 5 bases and J dropped 1; count of bases not matched to a gene: 9. The CDR3 sequence: CASSTSGLAGRSYEQYF. The DNA of the CDR3 is TGTGCCAGCAGTACATCCGGACTAGCGGGGCGATCCTACGAGCAGTACTTC.

In its sample, this clonotype was seen a few times. The rearrangement joins TRBV6-2 or TRBV6-3 to TRBJ2-2, with D possibly matching TRBD2 (5 bases). Germline V CDR1 and CDR2: MNHEY, SVGEGT. Trimming took off 4 bases at V and 1 base at J, with 10 bases between the two ends. The CDR3 is made up of 15 amino acids. CDR3 nucleotides: TGTGCCAGCAGTTTAGAAGCGGAGAACACCGGGGAGCTGTTTTTT. This translates into CASSLEAENTGELFF.

Worth noting for this clonotype: A read error may account for a junction end that differs from germline. Here the CDR3 DNA reads TGTGCTAGCAGCATCCGGGACACAACCGGGGAGCTGTTTTTT. It encodes CASSIRDTTGELFF. V gene TRBV7-7 combines with J gene TRBJ2-2; possible D gene TRBD1, 6 bases. Per the germline V gene, CDR1 is SSHAT and CDR2 is FNYEAQ (reference sequence). The CDR3 loop spans 14 amino acids.